Listed here are 21 T cell receptor beta chains from one sample, sequenced in a study of a mutant IDH1 vaccine in newly diagnosed glioma. No antigens are known for them. Regarding time point: week 11, during vaccination. Each dose of the vaccine consisted of 300 ug of mutant IDH1 20-mer peptide, with topical imiquimod. Profiling relied on immunoSEQ multiplex PCR, and the TCRdb table lists in-frame clones only, not all of them. The top ten clones hold 7% to 9% of a sample with over 20,000 clones, 79% of them seen once. Sample: PBMCs, taken from a glioma patient whose treatment included an IDH1 peptide vaccine. The receptors stem from a man aged 35 to 55 with glioma.

This clone occurred a few times. The rearrangement links TRBV4-3 to TRBJ2-6, with a weak D call TRBD1 (6 bases). The CDR3 extends over 16 amino acids. The V gene lost 0 bases and the J gene lost 2 bases, with 8 bases spanning the gap. In germline, CDR1 is LGHNA, CDR2 YSLEER. CDR3 nucleotides: TGCGCCAGCAGCCAAGAAACAGGGACTGGGGCCAACGTCCTGACTTTC. It specifies CASSQETGTGANVLTF.

The chain combines TRBV6-5 with TRBJ2-1, with D hard to call. Trimming took 10 bases from V and 1 from J, leaving 11 bases between them. Germline V gene lookup returns CDR1 MNHEY and CDR2 SVGAGI. This CDR3 comprises 13 residues. The chain's CDR3 is CANSSLSYNEQFF. The CDR3 DNA sequence: TGTGCCAACTCAAGTTTGTCCTACAATGAGCAGTTCTTC.

The V call is TRBV6-5, the J call TRBJ1-1; D gene uncertain. CDR3 length: 15 residues. The V gene lost 6 bases and the J gene lost 4 bases, with 18 bases spanning the gap. Germline assignment: CDR1 MNHEY and CDR2 SVGAGI. The CDR3 bases are TGTGCCAGCAGGCTCGCAAGCCTACTGGGCACTGAAGCTTTCTTT. Translated, it gives CASRLASLLGTEAFF.

The chain has TRBV7-6 and TRBJ2-2, with D perhaps assigned TRBD1 or TRBD2 (5 bases each). Germline V lookup: CDR1 SGHVS, CDR2 FNYEAQ. Trimming left V 6 bases short and J 0 bases short, with 14 bases between. The CDR3 spans 16 residues. CDR3 sequence: CASRRTGTANTGELFF. Here the CDR3 DNA reads TGTGCCAGCAGGAGGACCGGGACGGCGAACACCGGGGAGCTGTTTTTT.

The V call is TRBV7-8, the J call TRBJ2-1; 7 nucleotides line up with TRBD2. After removal of 0 bases from V and 7 bases from J, the junction contained 0 bases not matched to a gene. The CDR3 loop spans 13 amino acids. In germline, CDR1 is SGHVS, CDR2 FQNEAQ. The CDR3 protein is CASSLAGRNEQFF. DNA of the CDR3: TGTGCCAGCAGCTTAGCCGGGAGGAATGAGCAGTTCTTC.

The genes are TRBV11-2 and TRBJ1-1; D is unclear. CDR1 and CDR2 from the germline V gene are SGHAT and FQNNGV. Trimming cost V 1 base and J 1 base, with 7 bases left between them. The CDR3 is made up of 14 amino acids. The DNA for the CDR3 is TGTGCCAGCAGCTTAGGGCTGGGGAACACTGAAGCTTTCTTT. Translating gives CASSLGLGNTEAFF.

This chain connects TRBV6-1 to TRBJ1-2; D gene uncertain. This CDR3 is built from 13 residues. Trimming stripped 2 bases from V and 2 bases from J, with 6 bases between. CDR1 and CDR2 from the germline V gene are MNHNS and SASEGT. The DNA of the CDR3 is TGTGCCAGCAGTGAAAGGTCGAACTATGGCTACACCTTC. This sequence encodes CASSERSNYGYTF.

The chain couples TRBV6-5 to TRBJ2-7, with 9 nucleotides matching TRBD1. J lost 3 bases, V lost 10 bases, and 4 bases had no gene match. The CDR3 length is 12 residues. Per the germline V gene, CDR1 is MNHEY and CDR2 is SVGAGI. The CDR3 sequence is CANGTGFYEQYV. CDR3 DNA sequence: TGTGCCAACGGGACAGGGTTCTACGAGCAGTACGTC.

The chain is built from TRBV2 and TRBJ2-2; D is unclear. The ends were cut back, 1 base at V and 7 bases at J, with 4 bases in the middle. The CDR3 covers 12 residues. Germline V lookup: CDR1 SNHLY, CDR2 FYNNEI. CDR3 protein: CASSEGVGELFF. The CDR3 DNA sequence: TGTGCCAGCAGTGAAGGCGTCGGGGAGCTGTTTTTT. Full variable domain (rest looked up from reference TRBV2 and TRBJ2-2): EPEVTQTPSHQVTQMGQEVILRCVPISNHLYFYWYRQILGQKVEFLVSFYNNEISEKSEIFDDQFSVERPDGSNFTLKIRSTKLEDSAMYFCASSEGVGELFFGEGSRLTVL.

The chain combines TRBV19 with TRBJ2-3; TRBD1 agrees at 7 bases. The CDR3 is 13 residues long. CDR1 LNHDA and CDR2 SQIVND come from the germline V gene (reference sequence). V was pared by 3 bases and J by 6 bases, with 3 bases of the junction left unmatched. CDR3 sequence: CASSMRQGDTQYF. DNA of the CDR3: TGTGCCAGTAGTATGAGACAGGGCGATACGCAGTATTTT.

This clone was detected a few times. The chain has TRBV10-2 and TRBJ2-3, with TRBD1 identical over 8 bases. The length of the CDR3 is 15 residues. V was pared by 5 bases and J by 1 base, with 5 bases of the junction left unmatched. Germline V gene lookup returns CDR1 WSHSY and CDR2 SAAADI. DNA of the CDR3: TGCGCCAGCAGTTATGGACAGGGAGGCACAGATACGCAGTATTTT. This sequence encodes CASSYGQGGTDTQYF.

V usage is TRBV10-3 and J usage is TRBJ2-1; weak D call: TRBD1 (6 bases). V dropped 3 bases and J dropped 0 bases, with 18 bases sitting between them. Germline-derived CDR1 and CDR2 are ENHRY and SYGVKD. This CDR3 comprises 18 residues. This CDR3 reads CAISETTGTLSSYNEQFF. CDR3 nucleotides: TGTGCCATCAGTGAAACGACAGGTACCCTTAGCTCCTACAATGAGCAGTTCTTC.

This chain connects TRBV19 to TRBJ2-5; D may be TRBD1 (6 bases). CDR3 length: 14 amino acids. Germline lookup yields CDR1 LNHDA and CDR2 SQIVND (reference sequence). Trimming stripped 4 bases from V and 1 base from J, with 10 bases between. The CDR3 sequence: CASSTRTAQETQYF. Written as DNA, the CDR3 is TGTGCCAGTAGTACCCGGACAGCCCAAGAGACCCAGTACTTC. Full variable domain (remainder filled in from reference TRBV19 and TRBJ2-5): DGGITQSPKYLFRKEGQNVTLSCEQNLNHDAMYWYRQDPGQGLRLIYYSQIVNDFQKGDIAEGYSVSREKKESFPLTVTSAQKNPTAFYLCASSTRTAQETQYFGPGTRLLVL.

CDR3 bases: TGTGCCAGCAGCTTAGATCAAAGGGGCCTCAGGGGGACTGAAGCTTTCTTT. Amino acid sequence: CASSLDQRGLRGTEAFF. V and J are TRBV11-3 and TRBJ1-1; 7 bases are shared with TRBD1. This CDR3 contains 17 residues. The V and J ends lost 0 bases and 5 bases, in that order; junction bases with no gene match: 12. Germline loops: CDR1 SGHNT, CDR2 YENEEA. Supplemented by reference TRBV11-3 and TRBJ1-1, the full variable domain reads EAGVVQSPRYKIIEKKQPVAFWCNPISGHNTLYWYLQNLGQGPELLIRYENEEAVDDSQLPKDRFSAERLKGVDSTLKIQPAELGDSAVYLCASSLDQRGLRGTEAFFGQGTRLTVV.

This chain links TRBV5-8 with TRBJ2-3, with a possible D match to TRBD2 (5 bases). Trimming took off 3 bases at V and 2 bases at J, with 13 bases between the two ends. Per the germline V gene, CDR1 is SGHTS and CDR2 is YDEGEE. The CDR3 has 15 residues. The CDR3 reads CASSSTAGDTDTQYF. CDR3 sequence (DNA): TGTGCCAGCAGCTCAACGGCGGGTGACACAGATACGCAGTATTTT.

The table lists this clone with a few counts. The genes are TRBV7-7 and TRBJ2-7; 8 nucleotides line up with TRBD1. V lost 2 bases to trimming and J lost 4 bases; unmatched junction nucleotides: 10. The CDR3 extends over 16 amino acids. Germline assignment: CDR1 SSHAT and CDR2 FNYEAQ (reference sequence). CDR3 sequence reads: CASSLPGTGGRYEQYF. The CDR3 coding sequence is TGTGCCAGCAGCTTACCCGGGACAGGTGGAAGGTACGAGCAGTACTTC.

The chain couples TRBV9 to TRBJ2-7; 9 bases are shared with TRBD1. Germline trimming cut 3 bases from V and 4 bases from J; bases unmatched to any gene: 5. The CDR3 is made up of 14 amino acids. Germline V gene data show CDR1 as SGDLS and CDR2 as YYNGEE. The CDR3: CASSDGTGMYEQYV. CDR3 nucleotides: TGTGCCAGCAGCGACGGGACAGGGATGTACGAGCAGTACGTC.

V and J are TRBV9 and TRBJ2-3; 10 bases are a match to TRBD2. This CDR3 comprises 18 residues. Germline CDR1 is SGDLS and CDR2 is YYNGEE. Trimming took 0 bases from V and 5 from J; bases not matched to a gene: 12. The CDR3 loop is CASSVGGSGRAGRDTQYF. DNA of the CDR3: TGTGCCAGCAGCGTAGGAGGCAGCGGGAGGGCCGGAAGAGATACGCAGTATTTT.

The CDR3 coding sequence is TGTGCCAGCAGCCTAGGGTTAGGGTCTAACTATGGCTACACCTTC. This sequence encodes CASSLGLGSNYGYTF. This chain links TRBV7-2 with TRBJ1-2; D gene uncertain. The CDR3 contains 15 residues. Per the germline V gene, CDR1 is SGHTA and CDR2 is FQGNSA. V lost 5 bases and J 0 bases, leaving 13 bases between the germline ends.

The chain combines TRBV11-2 with TRBJ2-7, with 11 bases aligning to TRBD1. With 5 bases clipped from V and 3 bases from J, the junction kept 9 bases outside the gene matches. The CDR3 spans 16 residues. Germline V lookup: CDR1 SGHAT, CDR2 FQNNGV. The CDR3 sequence is CASSGRTGGLIYEQYF. The CDR3 region has the DNA TGTGCCAGCAGCGGACGGACAGGGGGCCTGATCTACGAGCAGTACTTC.

V gene TRBV2 combines with J gene TRBJ2-3; possibly TRBD2 for D (6 bases). The CDR3 is made up of 15 amino acids. Germline assignment: CDR1 SNHLY and CDR2 FYNNEI. The V gene lost 6 bases and the J gene lost 1 base, with 14 bases spanning the gap. CDR3 DNA sequence: TGTGCCAGCAGGGGTAGTACGGGAGGCACAGATACGCAGTATTTT. Encoded protein: CASRGSTGGTDTQYF.